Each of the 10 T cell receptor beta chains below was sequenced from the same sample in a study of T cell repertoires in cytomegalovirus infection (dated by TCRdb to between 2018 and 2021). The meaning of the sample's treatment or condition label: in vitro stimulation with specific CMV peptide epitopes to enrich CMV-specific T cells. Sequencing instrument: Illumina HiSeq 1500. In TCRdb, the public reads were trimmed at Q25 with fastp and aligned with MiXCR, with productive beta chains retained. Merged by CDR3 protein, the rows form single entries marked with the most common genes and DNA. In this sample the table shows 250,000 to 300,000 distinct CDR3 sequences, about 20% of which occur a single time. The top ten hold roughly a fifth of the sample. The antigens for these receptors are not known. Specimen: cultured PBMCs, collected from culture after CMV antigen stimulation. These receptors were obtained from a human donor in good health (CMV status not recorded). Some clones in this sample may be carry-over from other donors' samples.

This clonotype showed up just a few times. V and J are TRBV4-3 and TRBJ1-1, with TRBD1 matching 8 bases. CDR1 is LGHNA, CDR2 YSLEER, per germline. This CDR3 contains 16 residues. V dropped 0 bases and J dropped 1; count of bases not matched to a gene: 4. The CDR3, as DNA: TGCGCCAGCAGCCAAGACAGGGGGCTTAGGAACACTGAAGCTTTCTTT. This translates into CASSQDRGLRNTEAFF.

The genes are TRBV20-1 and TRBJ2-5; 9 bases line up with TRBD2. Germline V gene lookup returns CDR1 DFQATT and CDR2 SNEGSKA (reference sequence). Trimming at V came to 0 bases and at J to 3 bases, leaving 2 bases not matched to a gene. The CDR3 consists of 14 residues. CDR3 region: CSARDVAGEETQYF. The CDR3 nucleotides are TGCAGTGCTAGAGATGTAGCGGGAGAAGAGACCCAGTACTTC.

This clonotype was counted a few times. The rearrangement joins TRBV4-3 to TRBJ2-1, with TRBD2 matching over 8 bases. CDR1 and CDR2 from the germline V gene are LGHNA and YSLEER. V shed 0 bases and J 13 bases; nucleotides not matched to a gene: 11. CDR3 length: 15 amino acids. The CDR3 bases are TGCGCCAGCAGCCAAGATGTCGGACTAGCCTCTGATCAGTTCTTC. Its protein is CASSQDVGLASDQFF.

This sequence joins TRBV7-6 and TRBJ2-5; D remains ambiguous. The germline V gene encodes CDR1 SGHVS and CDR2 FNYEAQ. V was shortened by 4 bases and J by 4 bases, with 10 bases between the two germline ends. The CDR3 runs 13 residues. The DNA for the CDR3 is TGTGCCAGCAGCTCCCGGCCCCTAGAGACCCAGTACTTC. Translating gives CASSSRPLETQYF.

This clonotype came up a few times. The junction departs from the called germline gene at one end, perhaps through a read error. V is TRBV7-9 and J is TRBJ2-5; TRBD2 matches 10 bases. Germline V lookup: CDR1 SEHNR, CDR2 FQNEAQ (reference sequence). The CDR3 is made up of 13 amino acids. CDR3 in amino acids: CASSPPLAGAIDF. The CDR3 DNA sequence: TGTGCCAGCAGCCCCCCCCTAGCGGGAGCCATTGACTTC. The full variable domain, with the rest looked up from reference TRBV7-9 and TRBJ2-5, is DTGVSQNPRHKITKRGQNVTFRCDPISEHNRLYWYRQTLGQGPEFLTYFQNEAQLEKSRLLSDRFSAERPKGSFSTLEIQRTEQGDSAMYLCASSPPLAGAIDFGPGTRLLVL.

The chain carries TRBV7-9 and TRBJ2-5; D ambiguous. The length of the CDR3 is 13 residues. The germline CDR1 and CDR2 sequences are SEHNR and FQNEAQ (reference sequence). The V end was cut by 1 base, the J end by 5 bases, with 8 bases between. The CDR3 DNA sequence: TGTGCCAGCAGCTTAGTAGGCACGGAGACCCAGTACTTC. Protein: CASSLVGTETQYF.

The CDR3: CASSLEGVTGELFF. In nucleotides, the CDR3 is TGTGCCAGCAGCTTAGAGGGGGTCACCGGGGAGCTGTTTTTT. The genes are TRBV7-2 and TRBJ2-2; D perhaps matches TRBD1 (6 bases). V was shortened by 1 base and J by 4 bases, with 7 bases between the two germline ends. Germline V gene data show CDR1 as SGHTA and CDR2 as FQGNSA. The CDR3 runs 14 residues.

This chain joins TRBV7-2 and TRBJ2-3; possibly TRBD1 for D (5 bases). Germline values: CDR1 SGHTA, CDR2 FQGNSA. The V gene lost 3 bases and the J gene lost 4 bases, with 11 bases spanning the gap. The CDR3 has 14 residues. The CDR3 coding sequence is TGTGCCAGCAGCTTCAGAAGGGGCGCAGATACGCAGTATTTT. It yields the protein CASSFRRGADTQYF.

The CDR3 reads CASSPGGRDEQFF. DNA for the CDR3: TGTGCCAGCAGCCCGGGAGGGCGGGATGAGCAGTTCTTC. The chain combines TRBV28 with TRBJ2-1; TRBD2 matches at 8 bases. Germline V gives CDR1 MDHEN, CDR2 SYDVKM. This CDR3 comprises 13 residues. The J segment lost 8 bases and the V segment lost 6 bases, leaving 6 bases of the junction unmatched.

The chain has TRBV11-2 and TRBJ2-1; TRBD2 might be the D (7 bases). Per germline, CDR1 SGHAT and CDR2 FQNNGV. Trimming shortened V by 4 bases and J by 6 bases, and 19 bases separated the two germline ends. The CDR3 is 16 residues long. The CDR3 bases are TGTGCCAGCAGCTCGGCGCGGGGGCCATATCGCAATGAGCAGTTCTTC. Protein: CASSSARGPYRNEQFF.